The 7 T cell receptor beta chains below were found in one sample sequenced in a study of T cell responses to AZD1222 COVID-19 vaccine. Some clones are missing from TCRdb's copy, which holds only in-frame ones; the method was immunoSEQ multiplex PCR. The sample lists about 100,000 clones, about nine tenths occurring once. Sequenced here: peripheral blood, sampled on day 0 of AZD1222 vaccination. The receptor set was obtained from an adult in good health.

The rearrangement links TRBV6-4 to TRBJ1-1, with unresolved D. V lost 3 bases and J 2 bases, leaving 7 bases between the germline ends. Germline V gene data show CDR1 as MRHNA and CDR2 as SNTAGT. The length of the CDR3 is 13 residues. CDR3 sequence (DNA): TGTGCCAGCAGTGAAGGCAGAAACACTGAAGCTTTCTTT. It codes for CASSEGRNTEAFF.

V and J are TRBV19 and TRBJ2-7; D might be TRBD1 or TRBD2, each matching 5 bases. CDR1 LNHDA and CDR2 SQIVND come from the germline V gene (reference sequence). This CDR3 has 13 amino acids. Trimming left V 3 bases short and J 6 bases short, with 12 bases between. DNA of the CDR3: TGTGCCAGTAGTATTCCCTCTGGGGGCGAGCAGTACTTC. This codes for CASSIPSGGEQYF. Full variable domain (remainder filled in from reference TRBV19 and TRBJ2-7): DGGITQSPKYLFRKEGQNVTLSCEQNLNHDAMYWYRQDPGQGLRLIYYSQIVNDFQKGDIAEGYSVSREKKESFPLTVTSAQKNPTAFYLCASSIPSGGEQYFGPGTRLTVT.

The chain recombines TRBV28 with TRBJ2-5; 9 positions match TRBD2. J was trimmed by 5 bases and V by 2 bases; bases with no gene match: 6. This CDR3 has 15 residues. Germline CDR1 and CDR2: MDHEN and SYDVKM. The CDR3: CASSLPSGARETQYF. CDR3 bases: TGTGCCAGCAGTTTACCTAGCGGGGCCCGGGAGACCCAGTACTTC.

This chain uses TRBV7-2 with TRBJ2-7; TRBD2 aligns across 11 bases. This CDR3 region has 15 residues. Germline CDR1 and CDR2: SGHTA and FQGNSA. Trimming took 5 bases from V and 3 from J; bases not matched to a gene: 6. CDR3 amino acids: CASSAASGRNYEQYF. CDR3 nucleotides: TGTGCCAGCAGCGCCGCTAGCGGGAGGAACTACGAGCAGTACTTC.

The chain has TRBV28 and TRBJ1-5, with TRBD1 as a possible D gene (5 bases). With 6 bases removed from V and 6 bases from J, the gap between germline ends came to 12 bases. Germline values: CDR1 MDHEN, CDR2 SYDVKM. The CDR3 is made up of 13 amino acids. The CDR3 loop reads CASSFGGGQPQHF. In nucleotides, the CDR3 is TGTGCCAGCAGCTTCGGGGGAGGTCAGCCCCAGCATTTT.

This clone was observed once. The chain joins TRBV5-6 to TRBJ2-1; unclear D gene. The CDR3 runs to 12 residues. V shed 4 bases and J shed 5 bases, with 7 bases lying between them. Germline CDR1 is SGHDT and CDR2 is YYEEEE. Written as DNA, the CDR3 is TGTGCCAGCAGCCTCTTAAACAATGAGCAGTTCTTC. Protein sequence: CASSLLNNEQFF.

This clone was counted between two and nine times. The chain carries TRBV7-9 and TRBJ2-7, with D tentatively TRBD1 (6 bases). Trimming took off 5 bases at V and 1 base at J, with 12 bases between the two ends. The germline gives CDR1 SEHNR, CDR2 FQNEAQ (reference sequence). CDR3 length equals 14 residues. The CDR3 DNA follows: TGTGCCAGCAGCCCCCAGGACAGTTCCTACGAGCAGTACTTC. Amino acids: CASSPQDSSYEQYF.